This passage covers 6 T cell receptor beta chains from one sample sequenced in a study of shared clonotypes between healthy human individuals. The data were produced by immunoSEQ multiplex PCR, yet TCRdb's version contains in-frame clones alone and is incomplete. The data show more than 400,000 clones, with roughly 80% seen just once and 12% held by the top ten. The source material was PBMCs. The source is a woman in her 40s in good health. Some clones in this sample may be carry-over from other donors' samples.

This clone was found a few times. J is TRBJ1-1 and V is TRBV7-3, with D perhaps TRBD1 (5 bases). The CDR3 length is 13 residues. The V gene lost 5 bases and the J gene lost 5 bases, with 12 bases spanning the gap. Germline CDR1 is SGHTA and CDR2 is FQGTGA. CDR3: CASSRRGRTEAFF. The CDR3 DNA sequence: TGTGCCAGCAGCAGACGGGGGAGGACTGAAGCTTTCTTT.

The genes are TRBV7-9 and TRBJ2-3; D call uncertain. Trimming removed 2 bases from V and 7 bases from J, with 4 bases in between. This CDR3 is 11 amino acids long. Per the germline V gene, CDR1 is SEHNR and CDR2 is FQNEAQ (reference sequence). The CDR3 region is CASSLQYTQYF. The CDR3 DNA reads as TGTGCCAGCAGCTTACAATATACGCAGTATTTT.

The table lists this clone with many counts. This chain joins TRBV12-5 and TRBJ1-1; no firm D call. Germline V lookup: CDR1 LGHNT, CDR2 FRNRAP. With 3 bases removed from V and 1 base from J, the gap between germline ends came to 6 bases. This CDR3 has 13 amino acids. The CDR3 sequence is CASGLGRNTEAFF. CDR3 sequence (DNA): TGTGCTAGTGGTTTAGGAAGGAACACTGAAGCTTTCTTT.

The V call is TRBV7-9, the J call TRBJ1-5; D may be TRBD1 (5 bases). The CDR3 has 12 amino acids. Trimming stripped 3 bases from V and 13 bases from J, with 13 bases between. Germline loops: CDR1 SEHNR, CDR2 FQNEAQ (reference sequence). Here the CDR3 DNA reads TGTGCCAGCAGCTTTGAATCGGGACCACAGCATTTT. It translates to CASSFESGPQHF.

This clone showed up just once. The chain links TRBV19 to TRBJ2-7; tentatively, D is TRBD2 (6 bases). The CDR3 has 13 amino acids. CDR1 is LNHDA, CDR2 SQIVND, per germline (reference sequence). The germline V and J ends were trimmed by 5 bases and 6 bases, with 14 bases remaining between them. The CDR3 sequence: CASSGRLVSEQYF. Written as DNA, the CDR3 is TGTGCCAGTAGTGGCCGACTAGTCTCCGAGCAGTACTTC.

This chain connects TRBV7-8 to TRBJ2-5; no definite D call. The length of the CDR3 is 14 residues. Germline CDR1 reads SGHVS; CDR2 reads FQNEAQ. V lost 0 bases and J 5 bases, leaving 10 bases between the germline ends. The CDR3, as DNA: TGTGCCAGCAGCTTAGCTGCCGGAGCGGAGACCCAGTACTTC. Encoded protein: CASSLAAGAETQYF. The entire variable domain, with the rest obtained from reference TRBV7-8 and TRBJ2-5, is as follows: GAGVSQSPRYKVAKRGQDVALRCDPISGHVSLFWYQQALGQGPEFLTYFQNEAQLDKSGLPSDRFFAERPEGSVSTLKIQRTQQEDSAVYLCASSLAAGAETQYFGPGTRLLVL.